These 6 T cell receptor beta chains were all obtained from the same sample, sequenced in a study of cytomegalovirus exposure and HLA in healthy donors. Some clones are missing from TCRdb's copy, which holds only in-frame ones; the method was immunoSEQ multiplex PCR. This table holds approximately 280,000 clones, approximately 86% found once. Sequencing was done on a sample of PBMCs. These receptor sequences come from a woman between 18 and 30 years old in good health and CMV-seronegative.

The V gene is TRBV7-9, the J gene TRBJ1-2, with no clear D. The germline CDR1 and CDR2 sequences are SEHNR and FQNEAQ (reference sequence). With 1 base removed from V and 3 bases from J, the gap between germline ends came to 6 bases. This CDR3 is built from 13 residues. The CDR3 bases are TGTGCCAGCAGCTTAGATGTCGACTATGGCTACACCTTC. Translated, it gives CASSLDVDYGYTF. Combining the CDR3 with reference TRBV7-9 and TRBJ1-2 gives the whole variable domain DTGVSQNPRHKITKRGQNVTFRCDPISEHNRLYWYRQTLGQGPEFLTYFQNEAQLEKSRLLSDRFSAERPKGSFSTLEIQRTEQGDSAMYLCASSLDVDYGYTFGSGTRLTVV.

V is TRBV19 and J is TRBJ1-3; D is undetermined. Per germline, CDR1 LNHDA and CDR2 SQIVND (reference sequence). V lost 8 bases to trimming and J lost 0 bases, with 14 bases between them. The CDR3 is 15 amino acids. The CDR3 reads CASLRLEGSGNTIYF. In DNA form, the CDR3 reads TGTGCCAGTCTCAGACTTGAAGGCTCTGGAAACACCATATATTTT. Complete variable domain (other parts from reference TRBV19 and TRBJ1-3): DGGITQSPKYLFRKEGQNVTLSCEQNLNHDAMYWYRQDPGQGLRLIYYSQIVNDFQKGDIAEGYSVSREKKESFPLTVTSAQKNPTAFYLCASLRLEGSGNTIYFGEGSWLTVV.

The J gene is TRBJ2-2, the V gene TRBV27; TRBD2 agrees at 9 bases. The CDR3 contains 17 residues. V lost 5 bases and J lost 8; bases outside the gene matches: 15. CDR1 is MNHEY, CDR2 SMNVEV, per germline (reference sequence). DNA of the CDR3: TGTGCCAGCAGTCCCCTAGCGGGATGGAGTACTGTGGGGGAGCTGTTTTTT. This codes for CASSPLAGWSTVGELFF.

The CDR3 here is CASSSQGNPNQPQHF. The CDR3 DNA sequence: TGTGCCAGCTCTTCACAGGGGAACCCCAATCAGCCCCAGCATTTT. This sequence joins TRBV18 and TRBJ1-5; 7 bases agree with TRBD1. The CDR3 extends over 15 amino acids. V dropped 6 bases and J dropped 3; count of bases not matched to a gene: 8. Germline V gene data show CDR1 as KGHSH and CDR2 as LQKENI. Full variable domain (remainder filled in from reference TRBV18 and TRBJ1-5): NAGVMQNPRHLVRRRGQEARLRCSPMKGHSHVYWYRQLPEEGLKFMVYLQKENIIDESGMPKERFSAEFPKEGPSILRIQQVVRGDSAAYFCASSSQGNPNQPQHFGDGTRLSIL.

The rearrangement uses TRBV6-4 and TRBJ1-2; 7 nucleotides agree with TRBD1. Germline CDR1 is MRHNA and CDR2 is SNTAGT. The CDR3 is 13 amino acids. V trimming: 6 bases; J trimming: 2 bases; junction bases outside the gene matches: 3. The CDR3 region is CASRGTANYGYTF. The CDR3 DNA reads as TGTGCCAGCAGGGGGACAGCGAACTATGGCTACACCTTC.

The gene calls are TRBV5-6 and TRBJ2-1; 13 positions match TRBD2. The V gene's germline CDR1 is SGHDT and CDR2 YYEEEE. Germline trimming cut 0 bases from V and 8 bases from J; bases unmatched to any gene: 2. The CDR3 covers 15 residues. CDR3 nucleotides: TGTGCCAGCAGCTTGGCACTAGCGGGAGGGGATGAGCAGTTCTTC. Its translation is CASSLALAGGDEQFF.